Given below is one T cell receptor (beta chain) in context. Antigen: not known. Regions amplified from RNA transcripts were the TCR beta CDR3 regions. HTBI primers drove first-round RT-PCR of the TCR CDR3. In TCRdb, the multiplex PCR reads were re-called with MiXCR into one record per CDR3 protein. The sample holds under 400,000 distinct CDR3 sequences, approximately 13% seen once. This specimen comes from a study of T cells in Graves' hyperthyroidism and ophthalmopathy. Notes on the study in general: Most expanded thyroid clonotypes above 0.001 also appeared in blood. Ophthalmopathy and stable hyperthyroidism were separated by a 13 V-J model.

V was shortened by 6 bases and J by 5 bases, with 11 bases between the two germline ends. Germline assignment: CDR1 MNHEY and CDR2 SMNVEV (reference sequence). The CDR3 contains 13 residues. Hyperthyroidism of Graves' type that showed no ophthalmopathy progression within 18 months was stable. Patients were excluded for uncontrolled infection, other autoimmune disease, pregnancy or lactation. The rearrangement uses TRBV27 and TRBJ1-5; D remains ambiguous. Material: blood. The TCR sequence derives from a woman between 18 and 30 years old with Graves' hyperthyroidism. The CDR3 DNA reads as TGTGCCAGCAGCACCTCGGTACATCAGCCCCAGCATTTT. Amino acid sequence: CASSTSVHQPQHF.